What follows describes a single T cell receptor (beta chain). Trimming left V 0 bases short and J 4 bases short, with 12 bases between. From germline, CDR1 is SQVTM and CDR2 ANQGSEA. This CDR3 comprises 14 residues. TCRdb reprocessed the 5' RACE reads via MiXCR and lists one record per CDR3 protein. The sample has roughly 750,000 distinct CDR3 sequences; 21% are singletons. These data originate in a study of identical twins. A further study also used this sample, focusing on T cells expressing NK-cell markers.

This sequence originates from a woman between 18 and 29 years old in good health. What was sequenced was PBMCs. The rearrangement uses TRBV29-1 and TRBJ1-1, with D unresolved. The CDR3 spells CSVEEGLGSTEAFF. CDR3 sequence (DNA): TGCAGCGTTGAAGAAGGTCTGGGAAGCACTGAAGCTTTCTTT. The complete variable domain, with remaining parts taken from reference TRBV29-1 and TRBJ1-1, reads SAVISQKPSRDICQRGTSLTIQCQVDSQVTMMFWYRQQPGQSLTLIATANQGSEATYESGFVIDKFPISRPNLTFSTLTVSNMSPEDSSIYLCSVEEGLGSTEAFFGQGTRLTVV.